This is a list of T cell receptor beta chains from one sample in a study of early T cells in non-severe SARS-CoV-2 infection. TCRdb reprocessed the 5' RACE reads via MiXCR and lists one record per CDR3 protein. This sample has about 60,000 distinct CDR3 sequences, with more than 13% found just once. Sample: whole blood, taken at baseline. Receptor source: an adult who was a healthcare worker with PCR-confirmed SARS-CoV-2 infection or an uninfected control (not recorded which). CDR3s include the opening cysteine and the closing phenylalanine or tryptophan. Each record gives: clone size, J gene, V gene, CDR3 length, CDR3 protein. Clone size is stated in some rows and not others, as once, few, many or a class when expanded.

>-|TRBJ2-7|TRBV10-1|12
CASSDRPGEQYF
>few|TRBJ2-7|TRBV11-3|13
CASSVGASYEQYF
>-|TRBJ2-3|TRBV3-1|15
CASSPASSSTDTQYF
>-|TRBJ2-1|TRBV5-1|13
CASRKDSYNEQFF
>few|TRBJ2-7|TRBV3-1|14
CASSQRWVGDEQYF
>-|TRBJ2-3|TRBV18|14
CASSPPGAADTQYF
>few|TRBJ1-1|TRBV10-2|13
CASSESGTNKAFF
>many|TRBJ2-1|TRBV2|14
CATLPTSLNNEQFF
>many|TRBJ2-4|TRBV11-2|14
CASTFSLAGNIQYF
>-|TRBJ2-5|TRBV12-3/TRBV12-4|17
CASSPSGGSGKEETQYF
>-|TRBJ1-1|TRBV7-8|15
CASSLLITGGTEAFF
>-|TRBJ2-5|TRBV28|18
CASSTMMSGGTYQETQYF
>-|TRBJ2-7|TRBV5-1|14
CASRTSGDSYEQYF
>-|TRBJ1-2|TRBV2|13
CASGATGSKGYTF
>-|TRBJ2-3|TRBV20-1|15
CSASRLAGNADTQYF
>many|TRBJ2-4|TRBV3-1|19
CASSQERRYGGGAKNIQYF
>-|TRBJ2-7|TRBV27|15
CASSPSDQSSYEQYF
>many|TRBJ1-6|TRBV6-2/TRBV6-3|18
CASSQSGRDRLNTSPLHF
>-|TRBJ1-2|TRBV5-5|16
CASSFGAGGANYGYTF
>few|TRBJ1-5|TRBV12-3/TRBV12-4|12
CASSLGTQPQHF
>few|TRBJ2-2|TRBV2|14
CASVRDRGAGELFF
>few|TRBJ1-5|TRBV12-3/TRBV12-4|17
CASSLLRGAPGNQPQHF
>few|TRBJ2-7|TRBV10-3|13
CAISDGTNYEQYF
>few|TRBJ1-1|TRBV20-1|14
CSAPGTGKNTEAFF
>few|TRBJ2-5|TRBV25-1|19
CASSGIGSDRRERKETQYF
>-|TRBJ2-1|TRBV19|14
CASSIDQGNEGQFF
>many|TRBJ1-6|TRBV4-1|15
CASSQVPGPRTPLHF
>-|TRBJ1-4|TRBV27|13
CASRYSHNEKLFF
>few|TRBJ1-2|TRBV7-9|14
CASSFAGRGDGYTF
>few|TRBJ2-3|TRBV6-5|14
CASSYYRATDTQYF
>-|TRBJ2-5|TRBV2|16
CASSPTSGGAGETQYF
>-|TRBJ2-7|TRBV13|15
CASSVRREGINEQYF
>few|TRBJ1-2|TRBV5-6|16
CASSFADRARDYGYTF
>-|TRBJ2-3|TRBV20-1|11
CSAENTDTQYF
>few|TRBJ2-3|TRBV20-1|15
CSASPHRGRFDTQYF
>few|TRBJ1-5|TRBV4-2|16
CASSQGADYSNQPQHF
>-|TRBJ2-7|TRBV3-1|14
CASSPAASGYEQYF
>-|TRBJ2-3|TRBV6-2/TRBV6-3|13
CASRLAGTDTQYF
>-|TRBJ2-3|TRBV5-1|19
CASSSPGTSGRFGTDTQYF
>few|TRBJ2-2|TRBV29-1|14
CSVALAGGTGELFF